Presented here are 20 T cell receptor beta chains from one specimen sequenced in a study of CD8 T cells in ankylosing spondylitis. Using its own MiXCR run on the 5' RACE reads, TCRdb lists one record per CDR3 protein. Found here are about 200,000 distinct CDR3 sequences, 10% to 15% of them singletons; the top ten hold 15% to 20%. Sequencing was performed on blood, either unsorted or a sorted T cell fraction (not recorded which). Receptors originate from a male donor with ankylosing spondylitis or in good health (not recorded which).

The chain recombines TRBV7-9 with TRBJ2-1; D may be TRBD2 (6 bases). This CDR3 region has 13 residues. V lost 0 bases, J lost 10 bases, and 10 bases lay in between. Germline loops: CDR1 SEHNR, CDR2 FQNEAQ (reference sequence). CDR3 residues: CASSLAGTQEQFF. Here the CDR3 DNA reads TGTGCCAGCAGCTTAGCGGGGACTCAGGAGCAGTTCTTC.

The CDR3 loop reads CSVLSDSSYGYTF. The CDR3 DNA is TGCAGCGTACTCTCGGACAGTAGCTATGGCTACACCTTC. The chain couples TRBV29-1 to TRBJ1-2; tentatively, D is TRBD1 (6 bases). The CDR3 sequence is 13 residues long. Germline loops: CDR1 SQVTM, CDR2 ANQGSEA. V was shortened by 6 bases and J by 4 bases, with 15 bases between the two germline ends.

This clonotype was seen only a few times. A single base separates this from a much larger clone, so it may be a read error. The chain links TRBV7-9 to TRBJ1-2; D not resolved. Looked up from germline, CDR1 is SEHNR and CDR2 is FQNEAQ (reference sequence). The CDR3 contains 9 residues. V was pared by 10 bases and J by 10 bases, with 10 bases between. Here the CDR3 reads CAITPDYTF. The CDR3 DNA reads TGTGCCATTACTCCTGACTACACCTTC.

This clonotype appeared many times. This chain uses TRBV20-1 with TRBJ2-2; D not resolved. Trimming cost V 0 bases and J 6 bases, with 14 bases left between them. The CDR3 covers 15 residues. Germline assignment: CDR1 DFQATT and CDR2 SNEGSKA (reference sequence). CDR3 region: CSARDGSFQSGELFF. CDR3 in DNA: TGCAGTGCTAGAGATGGCAGTTTTCAATCCGGGGAGCTGTTTTTT.

This clonotype was detected only a few times. The CDR3 loop is CASSQESGGSYNEQFF. CDR3 coding DNA: TGCGCCAGCAGCCAAGAGAGCGGAGGCTCCTACAATGAGCAGTTCTTC. The genes are TRBV4-1 and TRBJ2-1, with a weak D call TRBD2 (5 bases). The germline gives CDR1 MGHRA, CDR2 YSYEKL. CDR3 length: 16 amino acids. The V gene lost 0 bases and the J gene lost 0 bases, with 9 bases spanning the gap.

The gene calls are TRBV10-3 and TRBJ2-7, with D maybe TRBD2 (6 bases). Germline CDR1 ENHRY, CDR2 SYGVKD. CDR3 size: 14 residues. The germline V and J ends were trimmed by 3 bases and 3 bases, with 12 bases remaining between them. CDR3 amino acids: CAISDGGVDYEQYF. CDR3 coding DNA: TGTGCCATCAGTGACGGCGGGGTGGACTACGAGCAGTACTTC.

The chain couples TRBV7-8 to TRBJ1-2, with D perhaps TRBD1 (6 bases). V was pared by 1 base and J by 2 bases, with 14 bases between. Germline V gives CDR1 SGHVS, CDR2 FQNEAQ. There are 16 residues in the CDR3. The CDR3 region has the DNA TGTGCCAGCAGCTTAGTGGGGGGGCCGCCAAACTATGGCTACACCTTC. Translation: CASSLVGGPPNYGYTF. The variable domain in full, completed from reference TRBV7-8 and TRBJ1-2, reads GAGVSQSPRYKVAKRGQDVALRCDPISGHVSLFWYQQALGQGPEFLTYFQNEAQLDKSGLPSDRFFAERPEGSVSTLKIQRTQQEDSAVYLCASSLVGGPPNYGYTFGSGTRLTVV.

V usage is TRBV3-1 and J usage is TRBJ2-2; 9 bases match TRBD2. Germline loops: CDR1 LGHDT, CDR2 YNNKEL (reference sequence). Trimming cost V 4 bases and J 7 bases; bases outside gene matches: 7. The CDR3 spans 15 residues. The chain's CDR3 is CASSPWTSVGGELFF. Written as DNA, the CDR3 is TGTGCCAGCAGCCCTTGGACTAGCGTGGGCGGGGAGCTGTTTTTT.

The rearrangement joins TRBV5-4 to TRBJ2-1; 9 bases align to TRBD2. J was trimmed by 3 bases and V by 6 bases; bases with no gene match: 7. In germline, CDR1 is SGHNT, CDR2 YYREEE (reference sequence). CDR3 size: 15 residues. CDR3 DNA sequence: TGTGCCAGCATCCCAGCGGGAGGCTTCTACAATGAGCAGTTCTTC. It yields the protein CASIPAGGFYNEQFF.

The chain has TRBV4-1 and TRBJ2-3, with 11 bases lining up with TRBD2. V lost 4 bases, J lost 6 bases, and 9 bases stayed unmatched. The CDR3 length is 16 residues. CDR1 and CDR2 (germline): MGHRA, YSYEKL. In DNA, the CDR3 is TGCGCCAGCAGCCCCTCGGCTAGCGGGAGGACCGATACGCAGTATTTT. Its protein product is CASSPSASGRTDTQYF.

This clonotype was picked up a small number of times. The chain has TRBV5-1 and TRBJ2-1; D tentatively fits TRBD1 or TRBD2 (5 bases each). V was cut by 5 bases and J by 8 bases, with 26 bases left in between. The CDR3 runs to 17 residues. Germline-derived CDR1 and CDR2 are SGHRS and YFSETQ. CDR3 coding DNA: TGCGCCAGCAGTTTAATGACCGGGACCCTCACCTCGGATGAGCAGTTCTTC. Translation gives CASSLMTGTLTSDEQFF.

This clonotype was picked up a small number of times. This chain joins TRBV20-1 and TRBJ2-1; 8 bases map to TRBD1. Germline V gene data show CDR1 as DFQATT and CDR2 as SNEGSKA (reference sequence). Trimming at V came to 0 bases and at J to 7 bases, leaving 8 bases not matched to a gene. The CDR3 has 15 residues. The CDR3 loop is CSARDPTGAVNEQFF. The DNA for the CDR3 is TGCAGTGCTAGAGATCCGACAGGGGCTGTGAATGAGCAGTTCTTC.

This clonotype was seen a handful of times. The chain links TRBV4-1 to TRBJ1-2; the D is unclear. This CDR3 is built from 15 residues. V gave up 5 bases and J gave up 3 bases, with 16 bases separating them. Germline V gene lookup returns CDR1 MGHRA and CDR2 YSYEKL. As DNA, the CDR3 is TGCGCCAGCAGCGAAGGCGGGTCCGGGCACTATGGCTACACCTTC. The encoded protein is CASSEGGSGHYGYTF.

The V call is TRBV15, the J call TRBJ2-7; TRBD1 matches at 7 bases. Per germline, CDR1 LNHNV and CDR2 YYDKDF (reference sequence). V shed 5 bases, J shed 3 bases, and the junction held 7 bases outside the gene matches. CDR3 length: 14 amino acids. The CDR3 loop is CATSSRDRNYEQYF. The CDR3 DNA reads as TGTGCCACCAGCTCCCGGGACAGAAACTACGAGCAGTACTTC.

V usage is TRBV6-5 and J usage is TRBJ2-1, with 10 bases that match TRBD2. The CDR3 sequence is 15 residues long. CDR1 is MNHEY and CDR2 is SVGAGI in the germline V gene. The ends lost 1 base at V and 8 bases at J; junction bases unmatched: 5. The CDR3 loop is CASSYWTSGGDEQFF. CDR3 sequence (DNA): TGTGCCAGCAGTTACTGGACTAGCGGCGGCGATGAGCAGTTCTTC.

This clonotype was seen at least ten times. CDR3 bases: TGCGCCAGCAGCCAACCTTCCCTATGGCTACCGGGTCTCGGGGAGACCCAGTACTTC. Its translation: CASSQPSLWLPGLGETQYF. The chain couples TRBV4-1 to TRBJ2-5; D gene unclear. Trimming pared 2 bases from V and 5 bases from J, leaving 27 bases between. This CDR3 is 19 amino acids long. CDR1 MGHRA and CDR2 YSYEKL come from the germline V gene.

Many counts were recorded for this clonotype. This CDR3 reads CSVGYLAEGTDTQYF. CDR3 coding DNA: TGCAGCGTCGGGTACCTAGCGGAGGGCACAGATACGCAGTATTTT. The chain combines TRBV29-1 with TRBJ2-3, with 7 bases aligning to TRBD2. The CDR3 spans 15 residues. Germline V lookup: CDR1 SQVTM, CDR2 ANQGSEA. Trimming took 6 bases from V and 1 from J; bases not matched to a gene: 10.

This clonotype was detected only a few times. The chain has TRBV27 and TRBJ2-2; TRBD1 matches at 7 bases. The germline CDR1 and CDR2 sequences are MNHEY and SMNVEV (reference sequence). J gave up 6 bases and V 7 bases, and 8 bases lay outside the gene matches. The CDR3 sequence is 14 residues long. The CDR3 bases are TGTGCCAGCATGATAGGGGGCATGGCCGGGGAGCTGTTTTTT. The encoded protein is CASMIGGMAGELFF.

V is TRBV5-6 and J is TRBJ2-1, with D unresolved. The V and J ends lost 4 bases and 7 bases respectively, with 18 bases between them. CDR1 is SGHDT, CDR2 YYEEEE, per germline. The CDR3 contains 15 residues. The CDR3 region has the DNA TGTGCCAGCAGCCCCGTTGGGGAAGGTTATAATGAGCAGTTCTTC. Its translation: CASSPVGEGYNEQFF.

The chain is built from TRBV16 and TRBJ2-7; D unclear. The CDR3 loop spans 12 amino acids. The ends were cut back, 0 bases at V and 7 bases at J, with 7 bases in the middle. Germline V gives CDR1 KGHSY, CDR2 FQNENV. CDR3 residues: CASSQSRWEQYF. Written as DNA, the CDR3 is TGTGCCAGCAGCCAATCGAGGTGGGAGCAGTACTTC.